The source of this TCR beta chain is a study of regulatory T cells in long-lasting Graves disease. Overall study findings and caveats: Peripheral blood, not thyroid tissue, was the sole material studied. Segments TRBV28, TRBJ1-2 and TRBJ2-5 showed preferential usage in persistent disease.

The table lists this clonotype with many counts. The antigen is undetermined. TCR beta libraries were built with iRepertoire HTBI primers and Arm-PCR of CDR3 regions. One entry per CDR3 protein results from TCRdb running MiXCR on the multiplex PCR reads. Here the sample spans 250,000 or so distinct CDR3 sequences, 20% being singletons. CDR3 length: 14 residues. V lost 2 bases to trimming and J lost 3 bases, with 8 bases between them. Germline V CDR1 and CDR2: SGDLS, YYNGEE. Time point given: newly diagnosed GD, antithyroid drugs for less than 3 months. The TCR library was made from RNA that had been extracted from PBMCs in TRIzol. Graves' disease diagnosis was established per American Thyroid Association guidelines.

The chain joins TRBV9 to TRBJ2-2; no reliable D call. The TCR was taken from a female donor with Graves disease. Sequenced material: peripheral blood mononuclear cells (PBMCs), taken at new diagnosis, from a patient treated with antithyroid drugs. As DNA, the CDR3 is TGTGCCAGCAGCGTTGACTCATACACCGGGGAGCTGTTTTTT. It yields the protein CASSVDSYTGELFF.